The TCR beta chain under discussion was sequenced for a study of T cells in women clearing cervical HPV infection. Study summary: Women with histologically confirmed HPV16-related CIN3 or worse, 2 with invasive cancer, served as cases. Case blood was drawn when the lesion was first found; control blood after infection became undetectable. Case blood was drawn a median about 150 days after lesion detection.

Measured with immunoSEQ multiplex PCR; TCRdb has only the in-frame clones, and not every one. The sample yields 25,000 to 35,000 clones, of which the top ten take up 7.8%. Notes on this clone: Its antigen is still unknown. The read gets to within 3 residues of the CDR3 end, and the germline J gene fills in the rest.

Study-level findings and limits: TRBV6-7 abundance was lower in cases than controls (about 0.099% versus 0.16%).

CDR3 length: 16 amino acids. In germline, CDR1 is PRHDT, CDR2 FYEKMQ (reference sequence). V trimming: 4 bases; J trimming: 1 base; junction bases outside the gene matches: 3. This chain uses TRBV13 with TRBJ2-2, with 10 bases fitting TRBD2. The source of this sequence is a woman between 18 and 69 years old with a cervical HPV16 infection that either progressed to CIN3+ or cleared (not recorded which). Sequenced sample: blood buffy coat. The CDR3 sequence is CASSSGTSENTGELFF. CDR3 DNA, as far as it was read: TGTGCCAGCAGCTCCGGGACTAGCGAGAACACCGGGGAG.